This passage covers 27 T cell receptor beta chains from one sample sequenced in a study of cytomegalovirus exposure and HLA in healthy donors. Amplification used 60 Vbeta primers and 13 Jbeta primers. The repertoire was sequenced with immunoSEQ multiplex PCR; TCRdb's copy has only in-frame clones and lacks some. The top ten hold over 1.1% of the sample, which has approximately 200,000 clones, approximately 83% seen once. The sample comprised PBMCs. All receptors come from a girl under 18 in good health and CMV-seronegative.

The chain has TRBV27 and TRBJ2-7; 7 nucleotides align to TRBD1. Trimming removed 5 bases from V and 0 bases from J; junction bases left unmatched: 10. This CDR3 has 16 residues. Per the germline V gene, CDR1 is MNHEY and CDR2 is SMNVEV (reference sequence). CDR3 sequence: CASSTRDSHYSYEQYF. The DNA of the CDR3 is TGTGCCAGCAGTACCCGGGACAGCCACTACTCCTACGAGCAGTACTTC.

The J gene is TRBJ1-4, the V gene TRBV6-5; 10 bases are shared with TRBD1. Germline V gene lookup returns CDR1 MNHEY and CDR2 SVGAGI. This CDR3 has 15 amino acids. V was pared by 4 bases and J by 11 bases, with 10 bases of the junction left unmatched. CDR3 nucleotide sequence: TGTGCCAGCAGTTCTGCGATCCCGGGACAGGGGAAACTGTTTTTT. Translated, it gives CASSSAIPGQGKLFF.

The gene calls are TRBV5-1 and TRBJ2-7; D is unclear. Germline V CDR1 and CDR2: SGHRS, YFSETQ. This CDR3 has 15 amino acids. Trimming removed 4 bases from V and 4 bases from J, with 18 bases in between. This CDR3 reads CASSAERLGRYEQYF. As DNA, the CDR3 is TGCGCCAGCAGCGCTGAGCGTTTAGGTCGGTACGAGCAGTACTTC.

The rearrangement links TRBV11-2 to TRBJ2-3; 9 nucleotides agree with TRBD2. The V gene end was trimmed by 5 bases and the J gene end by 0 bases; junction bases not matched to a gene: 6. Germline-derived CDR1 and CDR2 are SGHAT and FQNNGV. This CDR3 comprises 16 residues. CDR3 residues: CASSPRLAESTDTQYF. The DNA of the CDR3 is TGTGCCAGCAGCCCCCGACTAGCGGAGAGCACAGATACGCAGTATTTT.

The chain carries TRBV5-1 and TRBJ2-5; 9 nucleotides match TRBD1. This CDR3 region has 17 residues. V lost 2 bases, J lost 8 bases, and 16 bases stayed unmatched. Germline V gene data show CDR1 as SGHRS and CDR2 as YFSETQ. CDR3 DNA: TGCGCCAGCAGCTTTTTTTTGGGACAGGGTCCGATAAACACCCAGTACTTC. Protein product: CASSFFLGQGPINTQYF.

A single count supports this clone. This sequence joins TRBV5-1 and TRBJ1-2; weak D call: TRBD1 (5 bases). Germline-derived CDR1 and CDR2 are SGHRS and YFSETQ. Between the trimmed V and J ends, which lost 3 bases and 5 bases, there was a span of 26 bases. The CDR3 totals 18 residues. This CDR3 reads CASSSTPRQWGRDYGYTF. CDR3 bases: TGCGCCAGCAGCTCGACCCCCCGACAGTGGGGGAGGGATTATGGCTACACCTTC.

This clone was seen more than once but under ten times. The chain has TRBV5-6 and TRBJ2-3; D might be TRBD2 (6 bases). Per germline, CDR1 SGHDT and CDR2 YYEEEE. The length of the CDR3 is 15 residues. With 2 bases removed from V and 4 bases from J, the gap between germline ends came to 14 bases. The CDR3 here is CASSFLPSDSDTQYF. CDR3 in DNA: TGTGCCAGCAGCTTCTTGCCTAGCGATTCAGATACGCAGTATTTT.

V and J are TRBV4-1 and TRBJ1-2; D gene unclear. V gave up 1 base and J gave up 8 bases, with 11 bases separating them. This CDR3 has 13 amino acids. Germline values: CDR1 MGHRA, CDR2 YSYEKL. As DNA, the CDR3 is TGCGCCAGCAGCCAAGCAACAGACGAAGGCTACACCTTC. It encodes CASSQATDEGYTF.

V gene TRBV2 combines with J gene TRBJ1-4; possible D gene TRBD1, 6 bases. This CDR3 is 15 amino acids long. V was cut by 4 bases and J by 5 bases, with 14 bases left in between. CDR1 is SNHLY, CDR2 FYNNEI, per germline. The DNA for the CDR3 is TGTGCCAGCAGTGTTACAGGGTTGAGAAATGAAAAACTGTTTTTT. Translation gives CASSVTGLRNEKLFF.

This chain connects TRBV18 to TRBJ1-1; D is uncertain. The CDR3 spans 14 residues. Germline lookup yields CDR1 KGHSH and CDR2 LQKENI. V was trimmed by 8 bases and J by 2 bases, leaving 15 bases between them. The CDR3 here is CASNRREVNTEAFF. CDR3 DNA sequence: TGTGCCAGCAACCGGAGGGAGGTTAACACTGAAGCTTTCTTT.

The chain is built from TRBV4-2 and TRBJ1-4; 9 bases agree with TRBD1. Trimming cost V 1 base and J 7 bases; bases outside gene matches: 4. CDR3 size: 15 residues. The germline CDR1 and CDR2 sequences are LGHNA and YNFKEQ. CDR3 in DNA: TGTGCCAGCAGCCAAGGGGACAGGGTGATTGAAAAACTGTTTTTT. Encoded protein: CASSQGDRVIEKLFF.

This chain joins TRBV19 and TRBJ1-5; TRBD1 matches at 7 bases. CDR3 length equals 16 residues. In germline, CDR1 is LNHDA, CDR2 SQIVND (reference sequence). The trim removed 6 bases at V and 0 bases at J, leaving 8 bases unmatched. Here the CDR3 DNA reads TGTGCCAGTAGCGAGACAGGGAAGGTTAGCAATCAGCCCCAGCATTTT. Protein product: CASSETGKVSNQPQHF.

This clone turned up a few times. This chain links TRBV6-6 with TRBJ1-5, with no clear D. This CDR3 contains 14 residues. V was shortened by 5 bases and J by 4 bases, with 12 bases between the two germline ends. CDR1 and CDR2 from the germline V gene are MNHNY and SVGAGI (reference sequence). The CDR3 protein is CASSPQLENQPQHF. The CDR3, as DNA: TGTGCCAGCAGTCCCCAGCTAGAGAATCAGCCCCAGCATTTT.

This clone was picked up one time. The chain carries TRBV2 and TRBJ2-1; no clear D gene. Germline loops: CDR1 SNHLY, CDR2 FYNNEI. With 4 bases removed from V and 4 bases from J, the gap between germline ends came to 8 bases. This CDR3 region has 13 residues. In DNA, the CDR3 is TGTGCCAGCAGTGTTGCCAGTTACAATGAGCAGTTCTTC. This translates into CASSVASYNEQFF. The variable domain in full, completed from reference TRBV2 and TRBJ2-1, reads EPEVTQTPSHQVTQMGQEVILRCVPISNHLYFYWYRQILGQKVEFLVSFYNNEISEKSEIFDDQFSVERPDGSNFTLKIRSTKLEDSAMYFCASSVASYNEQFFGPGTRLTVL.

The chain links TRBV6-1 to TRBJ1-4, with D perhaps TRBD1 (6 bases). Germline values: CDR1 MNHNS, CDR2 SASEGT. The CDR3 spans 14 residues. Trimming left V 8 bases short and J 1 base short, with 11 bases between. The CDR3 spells CASVQGRTNEKLFF. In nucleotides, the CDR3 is TGTGCCAGCGTACAGGGTAGAACTAATGAAAAACTGTTTTTT.

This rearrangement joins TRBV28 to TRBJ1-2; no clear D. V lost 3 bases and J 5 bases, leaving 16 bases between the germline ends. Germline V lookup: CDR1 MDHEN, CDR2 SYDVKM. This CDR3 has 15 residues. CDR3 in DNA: TGTGCCAGCAGTTTCTCCGCGGGGAACCAATATGGCTACACCTTC. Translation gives CASSFSAGNQYGYTF.

The CDR3, as DNA: TGTGCCTCCCAGGATCAGGGTGTGGACTACGAGCAGTACTTC. Translation gives CASQDQGVDYEQYF. V is TRBV5-4 and J is TRBJ2-5; perhaps TRBD1 as D (5 bases). The end of the DNA aligns better with TRBJ2-7, so the J call may be wrong. Germline V CDR1 and CDR2: SGHNT, YYREEE (reference sequence). This CDR3 has 14 residues.

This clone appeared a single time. The chain's CDR3 is CASSGRDTIYEQYF. The CDR3 region has the DNA TGTGCCAGCAGTGGAAGGGACACAATATACGAGCAGTACTTC. This chain links TRBV28 with TRBJ2-7, with D perhaps TRBD1 (6 bases). The CDR3 spans 14 residues. V lost 5 bases and J 4 bases, leaving 15 bases between the germline ends. Germline assignment: CDR1 MDHEN and CDR2 SYDVKM. The whole variable domain, filled in from reference TRBV28 and TRBJ2-7, reads DVKVTQSSRYLVKRTGEKVFLECVQDMDHENMFWYRQDPGLGLRLIYFSYDVKMKEKGDIPEGYSVSREKKERFSLILESASTNQTSMYLCASSGRDTIYEQYFGPGTRLTVT.

Written as DNA, the CDR3 is TGTGCCAGCAGTTTGGGGGGTGCCTATGGCTACACCTTC. This codes for CASSLGGAYGYTF. This chain joins TRBV28 and TRBJ1-2; weak D call: TRBD1 (5 bases). CDR1 is MDHEN, CDR2 SYDVKM, per germline. This CDR3 region has 13 residues. Trimming took off 3 bases at V and 4 bases at J, with 9 bases between the two ends.

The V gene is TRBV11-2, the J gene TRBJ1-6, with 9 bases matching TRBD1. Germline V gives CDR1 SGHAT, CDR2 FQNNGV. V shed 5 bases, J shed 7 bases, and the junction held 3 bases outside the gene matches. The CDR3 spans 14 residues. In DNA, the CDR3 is TGTGCCAGCAGCCGGGACAGGGTCAATTCACCCCTCCACTTT. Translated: CASSRDRVNSPLHF.

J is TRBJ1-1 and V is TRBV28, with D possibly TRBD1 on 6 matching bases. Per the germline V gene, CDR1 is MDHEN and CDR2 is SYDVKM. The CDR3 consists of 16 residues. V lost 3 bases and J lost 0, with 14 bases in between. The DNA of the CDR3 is TGTGCCAGCAGTTTTTCAGGGGATTTCTTGAACACTGAAGCTTTCTTT. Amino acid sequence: CASSFSGDFLNTEAFF.

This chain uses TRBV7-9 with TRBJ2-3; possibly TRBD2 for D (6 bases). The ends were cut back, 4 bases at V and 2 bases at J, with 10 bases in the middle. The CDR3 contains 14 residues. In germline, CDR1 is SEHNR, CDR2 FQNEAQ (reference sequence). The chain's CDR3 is CASSSRGDTDTQYF. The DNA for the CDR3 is TGTGCCAGCAGCTCGCGCGGGGACACAGATACGCAGTATTTT.

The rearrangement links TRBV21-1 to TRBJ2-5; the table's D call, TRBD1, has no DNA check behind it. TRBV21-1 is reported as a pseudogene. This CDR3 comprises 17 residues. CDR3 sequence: CASSKGLPDRESTAQYF. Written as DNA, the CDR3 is TGTGCCAGCAGCAAAGGGCTCCCGGACAGGGAGAGTACGGCCCAGTACTTC.

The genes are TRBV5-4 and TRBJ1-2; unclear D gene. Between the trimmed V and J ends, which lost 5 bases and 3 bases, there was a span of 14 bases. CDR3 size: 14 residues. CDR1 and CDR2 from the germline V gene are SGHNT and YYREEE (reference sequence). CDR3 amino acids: CASRVDMLDYGYTF. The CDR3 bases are TGTGCCAGCAGGGTTGACATGCTGGACTATGGCTACACCTTC.

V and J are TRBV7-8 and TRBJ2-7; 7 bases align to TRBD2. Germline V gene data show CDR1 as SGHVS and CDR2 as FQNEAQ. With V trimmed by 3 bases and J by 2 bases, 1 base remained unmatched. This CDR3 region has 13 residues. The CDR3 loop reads CASSFGLAYEQYF. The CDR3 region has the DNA TGTGCCAGCAGCTTCGGACTAGCCTACGAGCAGTACTTC.

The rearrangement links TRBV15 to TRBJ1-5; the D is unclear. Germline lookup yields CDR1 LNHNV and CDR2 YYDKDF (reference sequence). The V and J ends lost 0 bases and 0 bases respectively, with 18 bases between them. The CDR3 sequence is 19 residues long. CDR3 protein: CATSRDGPARSGSNQPQHF. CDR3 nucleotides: TGTGCCACCAGCAGAGATGGCCCGGCTAGGAGCGGTAGCAATCAGCCCCAGCATTTT.

In DNA, the CDR3 is TGTGCCACCGGCCGACAGACAGGGGGAACAGATACGCAGTATTTT. Translating it yields CATGRQTGGTDTQYF. The rearrangement uses TRBV15 and TRBJ2-3, with TRBD1 matching over 9 bases. There are 15 residues in the CDR3. From germline, CDR1 is LNHNV and CDR2 YYDKDF (reference sequence). Trimming at V came to 8 bases and at J to 3 bases, leaving 9 bases not matched to a gene.